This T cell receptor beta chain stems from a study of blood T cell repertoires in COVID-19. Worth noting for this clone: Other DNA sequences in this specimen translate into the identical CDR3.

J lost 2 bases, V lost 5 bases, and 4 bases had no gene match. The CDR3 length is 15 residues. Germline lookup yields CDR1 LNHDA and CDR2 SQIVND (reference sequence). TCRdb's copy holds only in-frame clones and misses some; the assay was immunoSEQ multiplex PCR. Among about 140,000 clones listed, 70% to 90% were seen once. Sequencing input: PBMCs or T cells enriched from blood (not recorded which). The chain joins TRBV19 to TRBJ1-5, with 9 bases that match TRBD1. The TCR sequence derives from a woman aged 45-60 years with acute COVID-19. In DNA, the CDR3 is TGTGCCAGTAGTTCGGGACAGGGTGGCAATCAGCCCCAGCATTTT. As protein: CASSSGQGGNQPQHF.